These 5 T cell receptor beta chains share one sample of origin, sequenced in a study of shared clonotypes between healthy human individuals. Sequencing used immunoSEQ multiplex PCR; TCRdb keeps in-frame clones, though not all of them. The repertoire holds over 950,000 clones, with around three quarters as singletons. Sequenced material: memory CD4+ T cells from PBMCs. Specified subset: CD45RA-negative fraction. These receptors were collected from a man younger than 35 in good health. Some clones in this sample may be carry-over from other donors' samples.

The chain links TRBV27 to TRBJ2-2; D gene ambiguous. The CDR3 has 17 residues. The germline V gene encodes CDR1 MNHEY and CDR2 SMNVEV (reference sequence). Trimming removed 2 bases from V and 2 bases from J, with 15 bases in between. In DNA form, the CDR3 reads TGTGCCAGCAGTTTAACCCCACACCACCCCAACACCGGGGAGCTGTTTTTT. This codes for CASSLTPHHPNTGELFF.

The chain links TRBV7-9 to TRBJ1-4; 7 bases are a match to TRBD1. CDR3 length: 16 amino acids. Germline V gene data show CDR1 as SEHNR and CDR2 as FQNEAQ (reference sequence). Losses at the gene ends were 5 bases for V and 8 bases for J; bases not matched to a gene: 14. This CDR3 is CASSPLQQGTREKLFF. The CDR3 bases are TGTGCCAGCAGCCCACTTCAACAGGGGACCAGGGAAAAACTGTTTTTT.

This chain connects TRBV28 to TRBJ2-6; D is ambiguous. Germline lookup yields CDR1 MDHEN and CDR2 SYDVKM. The V end was cut by 7 bases, the J end by 4 bases, with 14 bases between. The CDR3 length is 15 residues. In DNA form, the CDR3 reads TGTGCCAGCAACGAAAGGGCGCACGGGGCCAACGTCCTGACTTTC. Residues: CASNERAHGANVLTF.

V and J are TRBV5-1 and TRBJ2-7; 8 bases are a match to TRBD2. Germline V gene lookup returns CDR1 SGHRS and CDR2 YFSETQ. The V segment lost 7 bases and the J segment 4 bases; nucleotides outside the gene matches: 7. The CDR3 is 13 amino acids. As DNA, the CDR3 is TGCGCCAGCTCCGAGACTAGCGTATACGAGCAGTACTTC. It translates to CASSETSVYEQYF. The full variable domain, its missing parts supplied by reference TRBV5-1 and TRBJ2-7, is KAGVTQTPRYLIKTRGQQVTLSCSPISGHRSVSWYQQTPGQGLQFLFEYFSETQRNKGNFPGRFSGRQFSNSRSEMNVSTLELGDSALYLCASSETSVYEQYFGPGTRLTVT.

With respect to this clone: Different DNA sequences within this sample yield the same CDR3. The chain joins TRBV2 to TRBJ2-3; TRBD1 matches 10 bases. Germline CDR1 SNHLY, CDR2 FYNNEI. This CDR3 region has 13 residues. The J segment lost 6 bases and the V segment lost 5 bases, leaving 2 bases of the junction unmatched. CDR3 amino acids: CASSRQGADTQYF. The CDR3 bases are TGTGCCAGCAGTAGACAGGGGGCTGATACGCAGTATTTT.